The present entry profiles one T cell receptor beta chain with its context. The antigen remains undetermined. TCRdb re-analysed the 5' RACE reads in MiXCR, keeping a single row per CDR3 protein. The top ten hold 2% to 2.5% of the sample, which has about 130,000 distinct CDR3 sequences, about 6.5% seen once. The sample belongs to a study of T-cell memory formation after mild COVID-19. Background on the study: Each donor largely had its own TCR clusters. Study-wide points: There was a balanced CD4/CD8 profile in clones contracting day 15 to 85, and later expanders leaned CD4+. Clonal second-wave expansions that peaked on day 37 had unconfirmed SARS-CoV-2 specificity.

The receptor comes from an adult woman who had mild COVID-19 (a few samples of this study predate the infection). Cell type and time point are not known. Sequencing was done on a sample of PBMCs or a T cell subset sorted from them (not recorded which).

The CDR3 region is CATSRDRTGNGYTF. CDR3 DNA sequence: TGTGCCACCAGCAGAGATCGTACAGGGAATGGCTACACCTTC. The chain has TRBV15 and TRBJ1-2, with D perhaps TRBD1 (6 bases). Trimming took 0 bases from V and 6 from J, leaving 11 bases between them. Germline CDR1 reads LNHNV; CDR2 reads YYDKDF (reference sequence). This CDR3 spans 14 amino acids. Together with reference TRBV15 and TRBJ1-2, the CDR3 gives the full variable domain: DAMVIQNPRYQVTQFGKPVTLSCSQTLNHNVMYWYQQKSSQAPKLLFHYYDKDFNNEADTPDNFQSRRPNTSFCFLDIRSPGLGDTAMYLCATSRDRTGNGYTFGSGTRLTVV.